This T cell receptor beta chain was sequenced in a study of blood T cell repertoires in COVID-19. Study overall: The samples span acute and convalescent COVID-19 from the United States, Italy and Spain. PBMCs, B-cell-depleted T cells, or T cells were the source of the cDNA or gDNA that made up the material.

V shed 4 bases and J 4 bases; nucleotides not matched to a gene: 1. The germline gives CDR1 KGHSH, CDR2 LQKENI. CDR3 length equals 13 residues. Original methodology: The assay estimated nucleated cells by amplifying reference gene primers. The method was immunoSEQ multiplex PCR; TCRdb's version includes in-frame clones alone and lacks a portion of them. The D gene and trimming were derived from the DNA, and the V and J assignments and clone size from that table. The table includes 100,000 to 150,000 clones, roughly four fifths detected once. Sequenced: peripheral blood. This receptor was taken from a man aged 40-50 years with active or convalescent COVID-19. The chain has TRBV18 and TRBJ2-1; TRBD1 matches at 7 bases. The CDR3 sequence: CASSRDRYNEQFF. The CDR3 DNA is TGTGCCAGCTCACGGGACAGATACAATGAGCAGTTCTTC.